The source of this TCR beta chain is a study of regulatory T cells in long-lasting Graves disease. Study-wide findings and caveats: The study found TRBV28, TRBJ1-2 and TRBJ2-5 favored in persistent disease.

CDR3-region Arm-PCR and iRepertoire HTBI primers produced the TCR beta libraries. One entry per CDR3 protein results from TCRdb running MiXCR on the multiplex PCR reads. The sample has roughly 450,000 distinct CDR3 sequences, about 20% seen once. The CDR3 contains 14 residues. With V trimmed by 11 bases and J by 6 bases, 10 bases remained unmatched. The germline V gene encodes CDR1 ENHRY and CDR2 SYGVKD. In this sample, this clonotype turned up many times. The antigen remains undetermined. Specified time point: persistent/refractory GD, antithyroid drugs over 5 years with positive TRAb. The TCR library used RNA extracted from PBMCs.

Sequences were derived from peripheral blood mononuclear cells (PBMCs), sampled when the disease was refractory, from a patient treated with antithyroid drugs. The TCR was taken from a female donor with Graves disease. The chain couples TRBV10-3 to TRBJ1-6, with 7 nucleotides matching TRBD1. Here the CDR3 reads CAGRPTGRNSPLHF. CDR3 coding DNA: TGTGCCGGCAGACCGACAGGGCGTAATTCACCCCTCCACTTT.